This T cell receptor beta chain was captured by sequencing in a study of shared clonotypes between healthy human individuals (dated by TCRdb to about 2020). The study in broad terms: Three men and two women, aged 18 to 49 years, made up the cohort. Per donor, leukapheresis produced somewhere between about 0.8 and 9.5 billion PBMCs. To increase sequencing depth and limit assay-specific biases, TCR repertoire library preparation and sequencing were carried out by different laboratories using diverse techniques. For each donor, CD4 naive and CD4 memory were each given three plates, CD8 naive was given two plates, and CD8 memory was given one plate. The study deeply sequenced blood TCR repertoires of about 5 healthy adults to estimate repertoire size and the extent of clonotype sharing between individuals. General conclusions and limits of the study: Because the study included a small number of donors, the genetic and exposure-history diversity represented was limited. Pairwise subsampling indicated that sequencing depth was expected to affect the degree of clonotype sharing among donors. Higher generation probabilities were observed for clonotypes shared by all four sorted-subset donors than for non-shared clonotypes. Roughly 5% of naive CD4, 3% to 4% of naive CD8, 2% to 2.5% of memory CD4, and over 0.35% of memory CD8 clonotypes were shared across several donors. Rarefaction of sorted-subset datasets indicated incomplete sequencing despite the large sequencing depth. Larger estimated clonotype richness was generally found for naive subsets than for memory subsets. Only blood was sampled, and tissue TCR repertoires likely differ from those in blood.

Using the deep immunoSEQ assay, TCR CDR3 regions were amplified from genomic DNA by multiplex PCR. Genomic DNA extracted from each cell subset was distributed evenly over all wells of several immunoSEQ 96-well plates, and each plate served as one replicate. For sorted subsets, roughly 200 ng of genomic DNA, equivalent to 25,000 to 35,000 T cell genomes, went into each replicate PCR. Purified libraries were quantified with a Qubit 3.0 fluorometer, sized on a Bioanalyzer 2100, and re-quantified with the KAPA Library Quantification kit. Every immunoSEQ 96-well plate was sequenced on a dedicated single-read 150-cycle Illumina NextSeq 550 flow cell. The study's own analysis went as follows. The immunoSEQ output contained only junctional sequences without quality scores, so filtering could not match that applied to full-length reads. To assign V/J genes and CDR3, sequences were annotated using PyIR, a Python wrapper for IgBLAST v1.9, with IMGT germline references. Reads were filtered out if the reads had weak V/J assignments (E-value above 1e-6), no CDR3, stop codons, out-of-frame junctions, or ambiguous translated residues. V3J clonotypes were defined by identical inferred V gene, J gene, and CDR3 amino acid sequence. Percentage overlap between repertoires was computed as shared unique clonotypes divided by the size of the smaller repertoire. Three approaches were used to assess repertoire richness: RTK rarefaction, the Chao1 estimator, and Recon v2.1 estimates of unobserved clonotypes. Generation probabilities were computed with OLGA for all TCRbeta clonotypes obtained by the gDNA method from several donors. TCRdb took over this immuneACCESS table, retaining in-frame rearrangements with V and J assigned. Such tables are incomplete; in checked studies, under half of the missing clones stem from an unresolved V gene, and the remainder is unexplained. V, J and clone size derive from that table, while D and trimming were established from the DNA sequence. This sample comprises about 2 million clones, 90% to 95% of them detected only once. The ten largest account for 0.13% of the sample.

As concerns this clone: Its antigen has not been determined. The sample holds no much larger clone one base away, and base qualities are not on file.

The CDR3 spans 16 residues, from the cysteine through the phenylalanine. Kept here is only the CDR3 DNA, which spans 48 bases and is read in frame from base 1. Trimming at the junction amounts to 0 bases on V and 0 bases on J, and the germline ends lie 10 bases apart. For CDR1 and CDR2, the germline V gene lists ENHRY and SYGVKD. Donors were healthy HIV-negative adults with no recently reported acute infections or vaccinations. Only Caucasian adults living in Nashville, Tennessee, USA were represented among the donors. Magnetic negative selection was used to enrich CD4+ T cells, after which naive cells were positively selected on CD45RA and the negative fraction became the memory subset. Blood was obtained by leukapheresis, after which PBMCs were separated by Ficoll-Histopaque density gradient centrifugation and cryopreserved in liquid nitrogen vapor phase. Purity and quantity of every magnetically sorted T cell population were checked by analytical flow cytometry. Genomic DNA was isolated from each sorted fraction and quantified by UV absorbance on a Nanodrop 2000c.

Sequencing used naive CD4+ T cells sorted from blood. In the paper's terms, the cell subset or site label means: CD45RA+ positively selected. The TCR originated in a man between 18 and 35 years old in good health. This chain joins TRBV10-3 to TRBJ2-3; there is no confident call for the D gene. The nucleotide sequence is given as TGTGCCATCAGTGAGTCGGTGGGTCCTAGCACAGATACGCAGTATTTT. Translation gives CAISESVGPSTDTQYF.